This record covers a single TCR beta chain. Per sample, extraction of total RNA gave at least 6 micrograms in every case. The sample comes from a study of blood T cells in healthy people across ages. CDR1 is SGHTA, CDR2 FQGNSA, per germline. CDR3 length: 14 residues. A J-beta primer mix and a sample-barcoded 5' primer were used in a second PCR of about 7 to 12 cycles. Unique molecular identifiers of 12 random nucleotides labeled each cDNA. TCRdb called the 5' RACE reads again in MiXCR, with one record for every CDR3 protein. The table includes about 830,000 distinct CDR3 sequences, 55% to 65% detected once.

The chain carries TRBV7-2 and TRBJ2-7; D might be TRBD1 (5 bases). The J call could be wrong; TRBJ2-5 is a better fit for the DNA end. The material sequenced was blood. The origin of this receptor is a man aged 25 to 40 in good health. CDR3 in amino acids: CASRPTANQETQYF. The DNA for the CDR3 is TGTGCCAGCAGACCGACAGCGAACCAAGAGACCCAGTACTTC.